This TCR beta chain was found in a study of shared clonotypes between healthy human individuals (dated by TCRdb to about 2020). Describing the broader study: Three men and a couple of women, aged 18 to 49 years, made up the cohort. Blood TCR repertoires of five healthy adults were deeply sequenced to estimate repertoire size and the extent of clonotype sharing between individuals. To increase sequencing depth and limit assay-specific biases, different laboratories used diverse techniques to prepare libraries and sequence TCR repertoires. Between about 0.85 and 9.5 billion PBMCs per donor were obtained by leukapheresis.

Points the paper makes about the study in general: Pairwise subsampling led to the expectation that sequencing depth would affect the degree of clonotype sharing among donors. Because the study included a small number of donors, the genetic and exposure-history diversity represented was limited. Only blood was sampled, and tissue TCR repertoires likely differ from those in blood.

Taken from the germline V gene, the CDR1 and CDR2 loops are SQVTM and ANQGSEA. The CDR3 numbers 11 residues from cysteine through phenylalanine. This entry keeps only the CDR3 DNA: 33 bases, framed from base 1. The V end gives up 5 bases and the J end 5 bases, leaving 3 bases in the junction not matched to a gene. The donors were healthy, HIV-negative adults with no recently reported acute infections or vaccinations. Every donor was a Caucasian adult residing in Nashville, Tennessee, USA. For unsorted samples, tens of millions of PBMCs were counted and genomic DNA was extracted with the QIAamp DNA Blood Mini kit. Blood was obtained by leukapheresis, after which PBMCs were separated by Ficoll-Histopaque density gradient centrifugation and cryopreserved in liquid nitrogen vapor phase. This clone has a count of ten or more. Its binding antigen is unknown. Base qualities are not recorded, but no much larger clone differs from it by a single base.

TCR CDR3 regions were amplified from genomic DNA by multiplex PCR using the deep immunoSEQ assay. Genomic DNA extracted from each cell subset was distributed evenly over all wells of several immunoSEQ 96-well plates, and each plate served as one replicate. For unsorted PBMC, each replicate PCR was loaded with approximately 330 ng genomic DNA, equivalent to roughly 31,000 T cell genomes. Ten immunoSEQ deep assay plates were used to sequence unsorted PBMC genomic DNA. Purified libraries were measured with a Qubit 3.0 fluorometer, size-checked on a Bioanalyzer 2100, and measured again with the KAPA Library Quantification kit. Each immunoSEQ 96-well plate was sequenced on its own single-read 150-cycle Illumina NextSeq 550 flow cell. The original methods were these. Because only junctional sequences without quality scores were contained in the immunoSEQ output, filtering matching that applied to full-length reads could not be performed. Sequences were annotated with PyIR, a Python wrapper for IgBLAST v1.9, using IMGT germline references to assign V/J genes and CDR3. Reads were removed for weak V/J assignments (E-value above 1e-6), missing CDR3, stop codons, out-of-frame junctions, or ambiguous translated residues. V3J clonotypes were defined as sequences sharing the same inferred V gene, J gene, and CDR3 amino acid sequence. The percentage overlap between two repertoires was calculated by dividing the number of shared unique clonotypes by the size of the smaller repertoire. Repertoire richness was assessed with RTK rarefaction, the Chao1 estimator, and Recon v2.1 estimates of unobserved clonotypes. The immuneACCESS repertoire file appears here via TCRdb, limited to in-frame rearrangements. These files lack a portion of the clones; in checked studies, under half of the deficit traces to unresolved V genes, and the cause of the others is not known. V and J calls and clone size follow that table, whereas D and trimming were derived from the DNA. The sample table holds around 530,000 clones, of which around 78% were seen once. The ten largest make up more than 10% of the sample.

The V and J genes are TRBV29-1 and TRBJ2-7; TRBD1 lines up with 7 middle nucleotides. This TCR came from a woman in her thirties or forties in good health. Some clones in this sample may be carry-over from other donors' samples. Sequences were obtained from PBMCs. The CDR3 protein is CSVNRGHEQYF. DNA sequence: TGCAGCGTTAACAGGGGCCACGAGCAGTACTTC.